The next 26 T cell receptor beta chains were all read from a single sample in a study of blood T cell repertoires in COVID-19. Only in-frame clones appear in the TCRdb table, and some are missing; sequencing was by immunoSEQ multiplex PCR. This table has some 48,000 clones, around 80% appearing once. Sequenced material: peripheral blood. These TCRs come from a human donor in a cohort sampled during active COVID-19.

The chain employs TRBV6-6 and TRBJ2-5; TRBD2 matches 7 bases. Germline-derived CDR1 and CDR2 are MNHNY and SVGAGI (reference sequence). CDR3 length equals 15 residues. J gave up 3 bases and V 2 bases, and 6 bases lay outside the gene matches. This chain's CDR3 is CASSYPISGEETQYF. The CDR3 DNA sequence: TGTGCCAGCAGTTACCCGATAAGCGGGGAAGAGACCCAGTACTTC.

This chain connects TRBV27 to TRBJ1-2; no clear D. The germline V gene encodes CDR1 MNHEY and CDR2 SMNVEV (reference sequence). Trimming took 0 bases from V and 8 from J, leaving 10 bases between them. The CDR3 consists of 13 residues. The CDR3 coding sequence is TGTGCCAGCAGTTTATCTGGGCTGCGAGGCTACACCTTC. This translates into CASSLSGLRGYTF.

This clone has a handful of counts. The chain is built from TRBV19 and TRBJ1-5; D unresolved. V was cut by 6 bases and J by 6 bases, with 12 bases left in between. Germline CDR1 reads LNHDA; CDR2 reads SQIVND (reference sequence). The CDR3 extends over 13 amino acids. DNA for the CDR3: TGTGCCAGTAGACCAAAAGGGAGTCAGCCCCAGCATTTT. Protein sequence: CASRPKGSQPQHF.

This clone was seen just once. The V and J genes are TRBV7-3 and TRBJ2-2; the D is unclear. Germline CDR1 and CDR2: SGHTA and FQGTGA. This CDR3 spans 13 amino acids. V was shortened by 0 bases and J by 5 bases, with 4 bases between the two germline ends. CDR3 in amino acids: CASSLTPTGELFF. The CDR3 region has the DNA TGTGCCAGCAGCTTAACCCCAACCGGGGAGCTGTTTTTT.

The V call is TRBV4-1, the J call TRBJ2-1; possible D gene TRBD1, 6 bases. CDR1 and CDR2 (germline): MGHRA, YSYEKL. The CDR3 has 17 amino acids. Trimming left V 2 bases short and J 0 bases short, with 14 bases between. The CDR3 here is CASSQPETGDSYNEQFF. CDR3 coding DNA: TGCGCCAGCAGCCAACCCGAGACAGGCGACTCCTACAATGAGCAGTTCTTC.

The chain couples TRBV6-5 to TRBJ2-3; D possibly corresponds to TRBD1 (6 bases). Per the germline V gene, CDR1 is MNHEY and CDR2 is SVGAGI. The CDR3 has 15 amino acids. With 2 bases removed from V and 6 bases from J, the gap between germline ends came to 15 bases. The DNA for the CDR3 is TGTGCCAGCAGTTACCGGGACACCGCCCGGGATACGCAGTATTTT. It specifies CASSYRDTARDTQYF.

The CDR3 reads CASSVGRGLPNTGELFF. The CDR3 coding sequence is TGTGCCAGCAGCGTGGGCAGGGGGCTCCCGAACACCGGGGAGCTGTTTTTT. The chain uses TRBV9 and TRBJ2-2; TRBD1 matches 8 bases. The junction had 6 bases not matched to a gene; V was cut back by 2 bases and J by 0 bases. Germline V gene data show CDR1 as SGDLS and CDR2 as YYNGEE. CDR3 length: 17 amino acids.

This clone occurred a few times. The chain recombines TRBV7-9 with TRBJ1-2; no clear D gene. V was pared by 5 bases and J by 8 bases, with 15 bases between. This CDR3 spans 13 amino acids. The V gene's germline CDR1 is SEHNR and CDR2 FQNEAQ (reference sequence). The CDR3: CASSPGPRRGYTF. The CDR3 nucleotides read TGTGCCAGCAGCCCGGGCCCTCGGAGGGGCTACACCTTC.

The chain carries TRBV25-1 and TRBJ1-1; D may be TRBD1 (5 bases). The V and J ends lost 2 bases and 0 bases respectively, with 10 bases between them. The CDR3 length is 15 residues. Germline CDR1 is MGHDK and CDR2 is SYGVNS. The CDR3 DNA follows: TGTGCCAGCAGTGAAACGACAGCCATGAACACTGAAGCTTTCTTT. Residues: CASSETTAMNTEAFF.

This chain joins TRBV23-1 and TRBJ2-2, with 7 bases identical to TRBD1. TRBV23-1 is treated as an ORF (open reading frame) with a function not yet certain. The CDR3 extends over 17 amino acids. Germline trimming cut 2 bases from V and 2 bases from J; bases unmatched to any gene: 8. CDR3 coding DNA: TGCGCCAGCAGTCAAAAACAGGGGTCGAATAACACCGGGGAGCTGTTTTTT. This codes for CASSQKQGSNNTGELFF.

The chain employs TRBV30 and TRBJ2-7; D may be TRBD2 (6 bases). Trimming took 2 bases from V and 7 from J, leaving 15 bases between them. Germline CDR1 is GTSNPN and CDR2 is SVGIG (reference sequence). This CDR3 spans 13 amino acids. The chain's CDR3 is CAWSTSGLREQYF. CDR3 in DNA: TGTGCCTGGAGTACCTCGGGACTTCGGGAGCAGTACTTC.

The chain recombines TRBV20-1 with TRBJ1-2; D unresolved. Germline CDR1 DFQATT, CDR2 SNEGSKA (reference sequence). CDR3 length: 11 amino acids. Between the trimmed V and J ends, which lost 6 bases and 8 bases, there was a span of 13 bases. The chain's CDR3 is CSAVRTGGYTF. The CDR3 DNA follows: TGCAGTGCCGTACGGACGGGGGGCTACACCTTC.

This chain links TRBV19 with TRBJ1-5; D call uncertain. Trimming removed 5 bases from V and 0 bases from J, with 11 bases in between. Germline V lookup: CDR1 LNHDA, CDR2 SQIVND (reference sequence). This CDR3 comprises 15 residues. CDR3 nucleotide sequence: TGTGCCAGTAGTGGCGGGTCCTATAGCAATCAGCCCCAGCATTTT. Its translation: CASSGGSYSNQPQHF.

The chain has TRBV7-2 and TRBJ2-5, with D possibly being TRBD2 (6 bases). Germline V CDR1 and CDR2: SGHTA, FQGNSA. The CDR3 is made up of 16 amino acids. The V end lost 2 bases, the J end lost 0 bases, and 13 bases lay between the germline ends. The CDR3 region is CASSLNGGENQETQYF. In nucleotides, the CDR3 is TGTGCCAGCAGCTTAAACGGGGGAGAGAACCAAGAGACCCAGTACTTC.

This chain links TRBV12-5 with TRBJ1-6; TRBD1 matches at 10 bases. The CDR3 loop spans 17 amino acids. With V trimmed by 5 bases and J by 1 base, 5 bases remained unmatched. CDR1 is LGHNT and CDR2 is FRNRAP in the germline V gene. The CDR3 nucleotides read TGTGCTAGTGGTCCCGGGACAGGGGATTCCTATAATTCACCCCTCCACTTT. It yields the protein CASGPGTGDSYNSPLHF.

The CDR3 is CAISGTGTTGELFF. The CDR3 DNA reads TGTGCCATCAGTGGCACAGGGACCACCGGGGAGCTGTTTTTT. The J gene is TRBJ2-2, the V gene TRBV10-3; D perhaps matches TRBD1 (6 bases). Germline CDR1 is ENHRY and CDR2 is SYGVKD. V was pared by 4 bases and J by 4 bases, with 10 bases between. This CDR3 has 14 amino acids.

The genes are TRBV6-5 and TRBJ2-5, with 7 bases aligning to TRBD1. The CDR3 loop spans 14 amino acids. V gave up 8 bases and J gave up 8 bases; unmatched junction bases: 14. The germline V gene has CDR1 MNHEY and CDR2 SVGAGI. The CDR3 region is CASRQGTAKETQYF. CDR3 bases: TGTGCCAGCCGGCAAGGGACAGCCAAGGAAACCCAGTACTTC.

The chain has TRBV3-1 (or the pseudogene TRBV3-2) and TRBJ2-3; weak D call: TRBD2 (6 bases). Trimming cost V 3 bases and J 5 bases, with 21 bases left between them. The CDR3 loop spans 17 amino acids. The germline gives CDR1 LGHDT, CDR2 YNNKEL (reference sequence). CDR3 DNA sequence: TGTGCCAGCAGCCACCCCGACACTAGCCCCGGTCGAGATACGCAGTATTTT. Its translation: CASSHPDTSPGRDTQYF.

This rearrangement joins TRBV30 to TRBJ1-2; D not certain. V was trimmed by 0 bases and J by 7 bases, leaving 12 bases between them. CDR1 is GTSNPN, CDR2 SVGIG, per germline (reference sequence). The CDR3 contains 13 residues. The CDR3 DNA reads TGTGCCTGGAGTGTTAGTGGGCCGGTTGGCTACACCTTC. Its translation is CAWSVSGPVGYTF.

The chain links TRBV7-8 to TRBJ1-3; D perhaps matches TRBD1 (5 bases). CDR1 SGHVS and CDR2 FQNEAQ come from the germline V gene. V shed 1 base and J shed 2 bases, with 18 bases lying between them. The CDR3 totals 18 residues. This chain's CDR3 is CASSLDTRQTFAGNTIYF. Written as DNA, the CDR3 is TGTGCCAGCAGCTTAGATACTCGACAGACCTTCGCTGGAAACACCATATATTTT.

This chain connects TRBV9 to TRBJ2-3; 8 nucleotides line up with TRBD1. V lost 5 bases and J lost 0; bases outside the gene matches: 5. Germline V gene data show CDR1 as SGDLS and CDR2 as YYNGEE. The CDR3 is 15 residues long. The CDR3 here is CASRRTGGSTDTQYF. The CDR3 nucleotides read TGTGCCAGCAGGCGTACAGGGGGAAGCACAGATACGCAGTATTTT.

This chain uses TRBV28 with TRBJ2-7, with 10 positions matching TRBD1. The CDR3 is 15 residues long. The V gene end was trimmed by 1 base and the J gene end by 4 bases; junction bases not matched to a gene: 4. Germline V gives CDR1 MDHEN, CDR2 SYDVKM. CDR3 nucleotides: TGTGCCAGCAGTTTATTGGGACAGGGGAATTACGAGCAGTACTTC. Translation: CASSLLGQGNYEQYF.

The V and J genes are TRBV10-3 and TRBJ1-1, with 10 bases aligning to TRBD1. The CDR3 spans 17 residues. Trimming removed 10 bases from V and 5 bases from J; junction bases left unmatched: 19. Germline V gene sequence: CDR1 ENHRY, CDR2 SYGVKD. The CDR3 is CATTIPIPGQGTTEAFF. The CDR3 DNA reads as TGTGCCACGACTATACCGATCCCGGGACAGGGGACGACTGAAGCTTTCTTT.

Remarks on this clone: No DNA is shown, since the ends of the CDR3 on it are uncertain; the CDR3 is the one TCRdb lists. The gene calls are TRBV12-3 or TRBV12-4 and TRBJ1-1; no DNA check was done on the table's D call, TRBD1. The CDR3 is 12 amino acids long, termini counted. This CDR3 reads CASSFRARGAFF.

This clone was recorded only once. V is TRBV10-3 and J is TRBJ2-7, with TRBD1 matching over 7 bases. The CDR3 runs 12 residues. Looked up from germline, CDR1 is ENHRY and CDR2 is SYGVKD. The junction had 4 bases not matched to a gene; V was cut back by 10 bases and J by 1 base. This CDR3 is CATGDSSYEQYF. The CDR3, as DNA: TGTGCCACCGGGGACAGTTCCTACGAGCAGTACTTC.

The chain joins TRBV5-5 to TRBJ2-7, with 8 bases aligning to TRBD2. Germline CDR1 is SGHKS and CDR2 is YYEKEE (reference sequence). Unmatched junction bases numbered 8, after V lost 2 bases and J lost 1 base. The CDR3 contains 16 residues. The CDR3 sequence: CASSFRERGPSYEQYF. Here the CDR3 DNA reads TGTGCCAGCAGCTTTAGGGAGCGGGGGCCTTCCTACGAGCAGTACTTC. Full variable domain (rest looked up from reference TRBV5-5 and TRBJ2-7): DAGVTQSPTHLIKTRGQQVTLRCSPISGHKSVSWYQQVLGQGPQFIFQYYEKEERGRGNFPDRFSARQFPNYSSELNVNALLLGDSALYLCASSFRERGPSYEQYFGPGTRLTVT.